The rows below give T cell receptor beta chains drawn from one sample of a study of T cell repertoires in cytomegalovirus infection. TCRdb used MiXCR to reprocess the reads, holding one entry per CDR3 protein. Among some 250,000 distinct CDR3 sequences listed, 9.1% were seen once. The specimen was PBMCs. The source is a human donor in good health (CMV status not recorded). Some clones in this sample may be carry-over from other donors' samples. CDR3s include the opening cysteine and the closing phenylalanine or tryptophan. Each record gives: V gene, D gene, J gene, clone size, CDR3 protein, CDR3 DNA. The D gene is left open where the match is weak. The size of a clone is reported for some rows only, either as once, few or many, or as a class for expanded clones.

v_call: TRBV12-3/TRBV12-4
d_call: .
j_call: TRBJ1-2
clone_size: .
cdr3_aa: CASSLFRGGLYGYTF
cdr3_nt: TGTGCCAGCAGTTTATTCCGGGGCGGATTATATGGCTACACCTTC

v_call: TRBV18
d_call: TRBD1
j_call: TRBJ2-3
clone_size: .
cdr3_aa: CASSRTGGEKDTQYF
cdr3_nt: TGTGCCAGCTCACGGACAGGGGGCGAGAAAGATACGCAGTATTTT

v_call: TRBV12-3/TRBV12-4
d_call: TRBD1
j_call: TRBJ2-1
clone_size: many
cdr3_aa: CASSLSAGQGGNEQFF
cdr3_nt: TGTGCCAGCAGTTTAAGTGCTGGACAGGGGGGCAATGAGCAGTTCTTC

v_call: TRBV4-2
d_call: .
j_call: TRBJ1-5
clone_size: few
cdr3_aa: CASSPRGANQPQHF
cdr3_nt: TGTGCCAGCAGCCCCCGGGGGGCCAATCAGCCCCAGCATTTT

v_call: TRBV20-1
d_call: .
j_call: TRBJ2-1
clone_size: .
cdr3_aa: CSARDRVNNEQFF
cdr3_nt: TGCAGTGCTAGAGATAGGGTAAACAATGAGCAGTTCTTC

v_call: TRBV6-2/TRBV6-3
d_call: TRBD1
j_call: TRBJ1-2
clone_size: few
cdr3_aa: CASKPTGQRLYTF
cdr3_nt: TGTGCCAGCAAACCGACGGGACAGCGCTTATACACCTTC

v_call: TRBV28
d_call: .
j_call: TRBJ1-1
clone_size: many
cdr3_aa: CASSLRALSGRLNTEAFF
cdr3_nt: TGTGCCAGCAGTTTACGCGCTCTGTCAGGCAGACTGAACACTGAAGCTTTCTTT

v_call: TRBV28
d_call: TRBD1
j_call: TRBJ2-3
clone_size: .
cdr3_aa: CASSQTGFTDTQYF
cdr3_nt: TGTGCCAGCAGCCAGACAGGGTTCACAGATACGCAGTATTTT

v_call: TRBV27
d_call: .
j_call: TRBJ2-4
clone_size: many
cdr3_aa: CASSLGLGDIQYF
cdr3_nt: TGTGCCAGCAGTTTAGGCTTAGGGGACATTCAGTACTTC

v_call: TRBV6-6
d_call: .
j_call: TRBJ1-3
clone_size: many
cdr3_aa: CASVLGRRASGNTIYF
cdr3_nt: TGTGCCAGCGTCTTGGGGCGGAGGGCCTCTGGAAACACCATATATTTT

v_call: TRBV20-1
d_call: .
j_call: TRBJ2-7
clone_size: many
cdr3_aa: CSARPLLLEYF
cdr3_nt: TGCAGTGCTAGACCCTTACTATTGGAGTACTTC

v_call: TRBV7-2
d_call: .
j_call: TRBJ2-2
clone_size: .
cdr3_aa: CASSLSGVGELFF
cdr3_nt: TGTGCCAGCAGCTTATCGGGCGTCGGGGAGCTGTTTTTT

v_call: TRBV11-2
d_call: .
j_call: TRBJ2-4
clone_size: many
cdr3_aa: CASSWSGIAKNIQYF
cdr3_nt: TGTGCCAGCAGCTGGTCAGGGATAGCCAAAAACATTCAGTACTTC

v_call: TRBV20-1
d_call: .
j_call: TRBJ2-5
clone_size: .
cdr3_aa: CSARVGSSRETQYF
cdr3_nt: TGCAGTGCTAGAGTGGGCTCCTCCCGGGAGACCCAGTACTTC

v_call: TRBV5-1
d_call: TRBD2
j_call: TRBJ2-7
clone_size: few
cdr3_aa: CASSWGLGVYEQYF
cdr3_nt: TGCGCCAGCAGCTGGGGACTAGGAGTCTACGAGCAGTACTTC

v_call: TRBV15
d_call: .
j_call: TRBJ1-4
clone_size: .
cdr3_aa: CATSRDLNGEKLFF
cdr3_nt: TGTGCCACCAGCAGAGATCTTAATGGGGAAAAACTGTTTTTT

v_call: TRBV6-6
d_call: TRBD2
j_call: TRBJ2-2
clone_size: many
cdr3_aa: CASSGVQTSGRRTGELFF
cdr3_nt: TGTGCCAGCAGCGGGGTCCAGACTAGCGGGAGGAGGACCGGGGAGCTGTTTTTT

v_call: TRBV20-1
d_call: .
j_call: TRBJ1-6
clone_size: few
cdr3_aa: CSARNVGVTNSPLHF
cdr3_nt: TGCAGTGCTAGAAACGTCGGAGTAACTAATTCACCCCTCCACTTT

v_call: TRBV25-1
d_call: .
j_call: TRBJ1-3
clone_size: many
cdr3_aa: CASGNGNTIYF
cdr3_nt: TGTGCCAGCGGGAATGGAAACACCATATATTTT

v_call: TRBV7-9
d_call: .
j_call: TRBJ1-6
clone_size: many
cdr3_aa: CASSFNRNLHF
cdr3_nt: TGTGCCAGCAGCTTTAACAGAAACCTCCACTTT

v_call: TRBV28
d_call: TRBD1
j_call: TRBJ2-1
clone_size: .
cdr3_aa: CASSLPTGTGSYNEQFF
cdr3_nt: TGTGCCAGCAGTTTACCCACCGGGACAGGGAGCTACAATGAGCAGTTCTTC

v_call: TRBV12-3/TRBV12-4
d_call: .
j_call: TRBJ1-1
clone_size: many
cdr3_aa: CASRRQVLNTEAFF
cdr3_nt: TGTGCCAGCAGACGTCAAGTCCTGAACACTGAAGCTTTCTTT

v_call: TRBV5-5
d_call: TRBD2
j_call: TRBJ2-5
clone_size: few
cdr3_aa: CASSLISGGTQYF
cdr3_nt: TGTGCCAGCAGCTTGATCAGCGGGGGGACCCAGTACTTC

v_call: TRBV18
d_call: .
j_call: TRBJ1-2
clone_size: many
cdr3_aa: CASSPPGGRQANYGYTF
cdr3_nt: TGTGCCAGCTCACCACCAGGAGGGAGACAAGCTAACTATGGCTACACCTTC

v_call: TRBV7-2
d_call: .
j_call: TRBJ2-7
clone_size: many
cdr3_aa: CASSLFLYEQYF
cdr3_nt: TGTGCCAGCAGCTTATTTCTCTACGAGCAGTACTTC

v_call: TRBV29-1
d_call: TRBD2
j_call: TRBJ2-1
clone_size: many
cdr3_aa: CSVEDTGGVRDEQFF
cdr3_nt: TGCAGCGTTGAAGATACGGGAGGCGTTAGAGATGAGCAGTTCTTC

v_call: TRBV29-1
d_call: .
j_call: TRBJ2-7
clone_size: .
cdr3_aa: CSVRTFSYEQYF
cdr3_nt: TGCAGCGTTCGTACTTTCTCCTACGAGCAGTACTTC

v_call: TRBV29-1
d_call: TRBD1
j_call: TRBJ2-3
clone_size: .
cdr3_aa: CSVRTGALTDTQYF
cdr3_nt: TGCAGCGTGAGGACAGGGGCCTTGACAGATACGCAGTATTTT

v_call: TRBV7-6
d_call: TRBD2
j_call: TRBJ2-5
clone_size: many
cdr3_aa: CASSATSGGRETQYF
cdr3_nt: TGTGCCAGCAGCGCAACTAGCGGGGGCCGGGAGACCCAGTACTTC

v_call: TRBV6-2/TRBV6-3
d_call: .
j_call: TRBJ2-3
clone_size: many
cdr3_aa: CASSPGTTSFTDTQYF
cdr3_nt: TGTGCCAGCAGCCCCGGGACAACTTCCTTCACAGATACGCAGTATTTT

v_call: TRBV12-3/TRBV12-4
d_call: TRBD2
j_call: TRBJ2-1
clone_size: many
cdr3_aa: CASSLSGAGLGHEQFF
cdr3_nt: TGTGCCAGCAGTTTATCGGGGGCGGGACTAGGACATGAGCAGTTCTTC

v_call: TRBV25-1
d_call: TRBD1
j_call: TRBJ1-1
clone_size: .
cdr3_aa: CASSGTGRTEAFF
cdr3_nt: TGTGCCAGCAGTGGGACAGGGCGGACTGAAGCTTTCTTT

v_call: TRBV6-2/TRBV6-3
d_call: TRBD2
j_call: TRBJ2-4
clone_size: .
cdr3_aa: CASSSSVAGGNIQYF
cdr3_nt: TGTGCCAGCAGCTCTAGCGTAGCGGGGGGAAACATTCAGTACTTC

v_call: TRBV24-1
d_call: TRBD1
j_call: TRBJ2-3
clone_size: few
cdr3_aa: CATSDFQTGMKDTQYF
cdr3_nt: TGTGCCACCAGTGATTTCCAGACAGGGATGAAAGATACGCAGTATTTT

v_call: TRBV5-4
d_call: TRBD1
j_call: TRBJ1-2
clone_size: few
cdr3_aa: CASSLVGQGISNYGYTF
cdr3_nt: TGTGCCAGCAGCTTGGTTGGACAGGGGATCTCTAACTATGGCTACACCTTC

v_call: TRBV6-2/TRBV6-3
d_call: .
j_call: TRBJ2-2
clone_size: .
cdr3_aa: CASSTQGSGELFF
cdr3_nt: TGTGCCAGCAGTACCCAGGGATCCGGGGAGCTGTTTTTT

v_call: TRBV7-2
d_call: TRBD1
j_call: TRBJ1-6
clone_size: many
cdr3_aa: CASSYWGQGTSPLHF
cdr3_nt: TGTGCCAGCAGCTACTGGGGACAGGGAACGTCACCCCTCCACTTT

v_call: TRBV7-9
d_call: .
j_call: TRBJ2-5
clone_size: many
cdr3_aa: CASRRGASQETQYF
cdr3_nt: TGTGCCAGCAGACGCGGGGCTTCCCAAGAGACCCAGTACTTC

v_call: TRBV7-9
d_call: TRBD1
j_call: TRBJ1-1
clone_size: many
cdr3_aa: CASSPGQGYIAFF
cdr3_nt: TGTGCCAGCAGCCCCGGACAGGGTTATATAGCTTTCTTT

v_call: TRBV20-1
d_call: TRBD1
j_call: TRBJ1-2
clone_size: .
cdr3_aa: CSAIRQGYGYTF
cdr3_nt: TGCAGTGCTATAAGACAGGGCTATGGCTACACCTTC